The entry below describes one TCR beta chain. As yet, its antigen is unknown. The assay, immunoSEQ v3.0, was run at survey level. The protocol was immunoSEQ multiplex PCR, while the TCRdb copy is restricted to in-frame clones and leaves out a portion. The table includes about 30,000 clones, around 85% detected once. CDR1 SGHTA and CDR2 FQGNSA come from the germline V gene. This CDR3 is 15 amino acids long. V trimming: 4 bases; J trimming: 1 base; junction bases outside the gene matches: 3. Until DNA extraction, the samples held between roughly 1-10 million cryopreserved PBMC. The data derive from a study of long-term antiretroviral therapy in people with HIV. Study results and limitations: Collection of the blood, which took place between the mid-2000s and the late 2010s, possibly occurred under older ART regimens.

This clonotype was obtained from a man aged 35-49 years with HIV. The chain combines TRBV7-2 with TRBJ1-5, with TRBD1 matching over 8 bases. The source material was unsorted PBMCs, sampled 3 years after starting antiretroviral therapy. CDR3 sequence: CASSSTGVSNQPQHF. CDR3 DNA sequence: TGTGCCAGCAGCTCGACAGGGGTGAGCAATCAGCCCCAGCATTTT.